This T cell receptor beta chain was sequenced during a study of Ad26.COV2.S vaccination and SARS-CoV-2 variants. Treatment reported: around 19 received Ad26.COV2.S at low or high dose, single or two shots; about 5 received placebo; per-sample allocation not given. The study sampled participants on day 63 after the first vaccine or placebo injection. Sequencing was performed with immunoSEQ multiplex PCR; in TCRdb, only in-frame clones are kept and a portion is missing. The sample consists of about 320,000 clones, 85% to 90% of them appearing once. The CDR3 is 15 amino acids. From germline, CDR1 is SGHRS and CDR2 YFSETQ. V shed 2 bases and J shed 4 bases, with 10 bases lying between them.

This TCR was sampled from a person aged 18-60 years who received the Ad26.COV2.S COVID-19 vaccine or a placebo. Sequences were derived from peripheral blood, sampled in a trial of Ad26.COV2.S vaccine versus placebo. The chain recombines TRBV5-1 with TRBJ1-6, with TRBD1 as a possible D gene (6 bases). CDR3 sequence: CASSFYGQYNSPLHF. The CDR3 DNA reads TGCGCCAGCAGCTTTTACGGACAGTATAATTCACCCCTCCACTTT.